This is a list of T cell receptor beta chains from one sample in a study of blood T cell repertoires in COVID-19. Some clones are missing from TCRdb's copy, which holds only in-frame ones; the method was immunoSEQ multiplex PCR. Of about 120,000 clones listed, 60% to 80% are singletons. Material for sequencing was peripheral blood. The receptors stem from a human donor in a cohort sampled during active COVID-19. Both conserved end residues are part of each CDR3. D genes are given only for firm matches. Some rows mark clone size as missing; the rest say once, few, many or name a class of expanded clone.

abundance | j_gene | d_gene | v_gene | CDR3nt | CDR3aa
- | TRBJ2-7 | - | TRBV2 | TGTGCCAGCAGTGAATCCCCCGGGAAGCCCTACGAGCAGTACTTC | CASSESPGKPYEQYF
- | TRBJ2-7 | TRBD1 | TRBV7-9 | TGTGCCAGCAGCCCGGACAGGGGAATCTACGAGCAGTACTTC | CASSPDRGIYEQYF
- | TRBJ2-7 | TRBD1 | TRBV11-2 | TGTGCCAGCAGTCTTCGACAGGGATTGTACGAGCAGTACTTC | CASSLRQGLYEQYF
- | TRBJ1-1 | - | TRBV19 | TGTGCCAGTAGTATAGTGGGCCCCGGGGCTGAAGCTTTCTTT | CASSIVGPGAEAFF
once | TRBJ2-7 | - | TRBV28 | TGTGCCAGCAGCAAGACTAGTTACGAGCAGTACTTC | CASSKTSYEQYF
few | TRBJ2-7 | TRBD2 | TRBV29-1 | TGCAGCGGCCCTGGGACTAGCGCGTACTTC | CSGPGTSAYF
- | TRBJ2-7 | - | TRBV19 | TGTGCCAGTAGTTGGCGGGGTGACGACGAGCAGTACTTC | CASSWRGDDEQYF
- | TRBJ1-2 | - | TRBV19 | TGTGCCACCCTTAACTATGGCTACACCTTC | CATLNYGYTF
- | TRBJ2-3 | TRBD1 | TRBV7-3 | TGTGCCAGCAGTCCTCGGGGACAGCCTAGCACAGATACGCAGTATTTT | CASSPRGQPSTDTQYF
once | TRBJ2-7 | - | TRBV20-1 | TGCAGTGCTAGTGGGATAGCGCCTGTCCACGAGCAGTACTTC | CSASGIAPVHEQYF
- | TRBJ2-7 | - | TRBV28 | TGTGCCAGCAGTTTGGGTGGATCAGGGTTATCTCTGGCCTACGAGCAGTACTTC | CASSLGGSGLSLAYEQYF
- | TRBJ1-2 | - | TRBV2 | TGTGCCAGCATGGGGGCAGGGACCGACTATGGCTACACCTTC | CASMGAGTDYGYTF
- | TRBJ2-7 | - | TRBV6-5 | TGTGCCAGCAGTTACGGGACAGCGGGGGCTTCCTACGAGCAGTACTTC | CASSYGTAGASYEQYF
- | TRBJ1-1 | TRBD1 | TRBV24-1 | TGTGCCACCACCAGACAGGGTTTTATGGGTGAAGCTTTCTTT | CATTRQGFMGEAFF
- | TRBJ1-2 | TRBD1 | TRBV28 | TGTGCCAGCAGTTTACAGGGGGAGTACTTCTATGGCTACACCTTC | CASSLQGEYFYGYTF
once | TRBJ2-1 | - | TRBV4-2 | TGTGCCAGCAGCCAACGATCTGTAGACTTCTACAATGAGCAGTTCTTC | CASSQRSVDFYNEQFF
- | TRBJ1-2 | TRBD1 | TRBV10-3 | TGTGCCATCAGTGAGTCTTACGGACAGGGGAACGGCTACACCTTC | CAISESYGQGNGYTF